This TCR beta chain is drawn from a study of regulatory T cells in long-lasting Graves disease (dated by TCRdb to the early 2020s). The study in broad terms: Antithyroid drugs had been taken for less than 3 months by newly diagnosed Graves' disease patients. Persistent Graves' disease patients were compared with newly diagnosed Graves' disease patients by peripheral blood TCR sequencing and RNA sequencing. The study was registered as a clinical trial and conducted in China. A total of around 35 samples underwent TCR sequencing, from around 13 patients with persistent Graves' disease and some 20 patients with newly diagnosed Graves' disease.

The time point label, as the study defines it: newly diagnosed GD, antithyroid drugs for less than 3 months. RNA was extracted from PBMCs in TRIzol for both TCR sequencing and RNA sequencing. The diagnosis of Graves' disease followed American Thyroid Association guidelines. Patients for the study were recruited at an endocrinology department in Xi'an, China. Each patient gave 9 to 10 milliliters of peripheral blood, collected in an EDTA anticoagulant tube. Ficoll Paque Plus density gradient separation was used to isolate PBMCs, and no additional T cell sorting was done. RNA quality was checked with an Agilent 2100 Bioanalyzer and agarose gel, and concentration with a NanoDrop 2000. The CDR3 has 17 amino acids, counting the end cysteine and phenylalanine. Only CDR3 DNA is held: 51 bases, read in frame from base 1. For CDR1 and CDR2, the germline V gene (reference sequence) lists LNHDA and SQIVND. V and J are truncated by 3 bases and 0 bases respectively, leaving an intervening sequence of 17 bases.

Library method: multiplex PCR. TCRdb records Illumina HiSeq 4000 as the sequencer. TCR beta libraries were built with iRepertoire HTBI primers and Arm-PCR amplification of CDR3 regions. Gel purification was performed on PCR products prior to sequencing. Concerning the study's data processing: Gene usage analysis of CDR3 amino acid clonotypes relied on the roughly 60 TRBV and around 14 TRBJ segments identified across samples. COPE and FqMerger were used to merge the filtered high-quality paired reads into contigs. BLAST was used to align contigs to the IMGT TRBV, TRBD and TRBJ reference genes, and CDR3 was defined following IMGT. Any clonotype with a frequency above 0.1% was counted as a highly expanded clone. Shannon entropy was used to measure repertoire diversity, and the Gini coefficient was used to measure V-J evenness. Public clonotypes were defined as clonotypes shared by more than one individual. The public reads were reprocessed in TCRdb via fastp at Q25 and MiXCR, keeping in-frame beta chains. Every CDR3 protein is listed once, alongside the most common genes and DNA of its rows. The authors' filters were not applied to this entry. The sample has hundreds of thousands of distinct CDR3 sequences on record, around 15% of them singletons. Jointly, the top ten make up about a fifth of the sample.

What the authors observed across the whole study: More public clonotypes were shared among persistent patients (under 3,000) than among newly diagnosed patients (more than 900). The authors noted that the small sample size was a limitation that may lower accuracy. Only peripheral blood was studied, because thyroid tissue, the primary lesion, was inaccessible. Lower TCR Shannon entropy and fewer highly expanded clones were observed in persistent Graves' disease patients than in newly diagnosed patients, which suggested clonal expansion. Preferential use of TRBV28, TRBJ1-2 and TRBJ2-5 was observed in persistent disease, whereas TRBV20-1 and TRBJ2-1 were favored in newly diagnosed disease. Only the TCR beta chain was sequenced and analyzed.

This clonotype was counted many times. Which antigen it targets is not known. Base qualities are not at hand, and no much larger clone is one base apart. The sample consisted of peripheral blood mononuclear cells (PBMCs), taken at new diagnosis, from a patient treated with antithyroid drugs. The receptor was derived from a female donor with Graves disease. This receptor chain uses TRBV19 and TRBJ1-1, with TRBD1 as a weak D call on 5 bases. The sequenced DNA is TGTGCCAGTAGTATTAACGGGCGCCGGGACTTGAACACTGAAGCTTTCTTT. Translation gives CASSINGRRDLNTEAFF.